The T cell receptor beta chain under discussion was sequenced for a study of OX40 agonist ivuxolimab in advanced cancers. About the full investigation: Ivuxolimab was an agonistic, fully human IgG2 monoclonal antibody directed against OX40 (CD134), a costimulatory receptor. Intravenous ivuxolimab was administered to patients every 2 weeks at six dose levels: 0.01, 0.1, 0.3, 1.5, 3 and 10 mg/kg. The point of sequencing TCRbeta in the periphery was to test whether ivuxolimab changed TCR sequence diversity and drove clonal T-cell expansion. The monotherapy dose-escalation portion (N ≈ 52 patients) of the phase I ivuxolimab trial is reported in the paper. Of the roughly 53 patients in dose escalation, 19 had hepatocellular carcinoma, some 15 had melanoma, 9 had renal cell carcinoma and 9 had head and neck cancer. Partial responses occurred in three dose-escalation patients, of whom one had hepatocellular carcinoma and two had cutaneous melanoma. A male proportion of roughly 80% and a mean age of approximately 61 years, ranging from about 20 to 85, were recorded for the dose-escalation cohort. Prior anti-PD-1, anti-PD-L1 or anti-CTLA-4 therapy was permitted, and about 40% of dose-escalation patients had received checkpoint inhibitors.

Inclusive of the bounding cysteine and phenylalanine, the CDR3 is 13 residues long. Only the CDR3 part of the read is kept: 39 bases, read in frame from the first base. CDR1 GTSNPN and CDR2 SVGIG were looked up in the germline V gene (reference sequence). V is clipped by 5 bases and J by 4 bases, and the sequence between their germline boundaries is 15 bases long. For sequencing of the TCRbeta CDR3 region, genomic DNA was extracted from the sorted cells. The immunoSEQ Assay was used to sequence the TCRbeta CDR3 regions. The clones in this table, taken by TCRdb from immuneACCESS, are in-frame only. Not every clone is retained; where verified, under half of the shortfall comes from an unresolved V gene, and the cause of the rest is unknown. Across this sample there are approximately 100,000 clones, with about 85% seen only once. Of the sample, 3.5% to 4% falls within the top ten clones. The trial excluded patients who had a history of autoimmune disease or who were on systemic immunosuppression. Peripheral blood for TCR sequencing was drawn from every dose cohort at baseline, at cycle 4 day 1 and at cycle 7 day 1. The samples were taken from a phase I, first-in-human, multicenter, open-label dose-escalation trial of ivuxolimab. Adults with locally advanced or metastatic head and neck squamous cell, hepatocellular, melanoma or renal cell carcinoma were enrolled in the trial. Before TCR sequencing, CD4+ and CD8+ T cells were separately sorted from peripheral blood.

Study-wide findings and limitations: Clonal expansion of both CD4+ and CD8+ blood T cells was observed from baseline to week 6 at doses 0.1 to 3.0 mg/kg. The antigen specificity of the clonally expanded peripheral T cells was not determined. After ivuxolimab, more expanded clones were found on average in CD8+ T cells than in CD4+ T cells. Low levels of normalized T-cell clonal expansion were also shown by some nonresponding patients. Partial responders in the 0.1-3.0 mg/kg groups had among the lowest normalized peripheral clonal expansion, especially among CD8+ T cells.

Comments on this clone: Its antigen is currently not known. No clone much larger than this one lies a single base away; base qualities are absent.

The V and J genes are TRBV30 and TRBJ2-7; no D gene is confidently identified. This TCR came from an adult with an advanced solid tumor such as melanoma, head and neck, liver or kidney cancer. The starting material was CD4+ or CD8+ T cells sorted from blood, obtained in a trial of the OX40 agonist ivuxolimab. The nucleotide sequence is TGTGCCTGGGGGCCTCCTTCAGGTTACGAGCAGTACTTC. This codes for CAWGPPSGYEQYF.